These 16 T cell receptor beta chains were sequenced from one sample in a study of blood T cells in healthy people across ages (dated by TCRdb to the mid-2010s). Library preparation employed 5' RACE. TCRdb records Illumina HiSeq 2500 as the sequencer. A second PCR of about 6 to 12 cycles was run with a J-beta primer mix and a sample-barcoded 5' primer. The public sequencing data were trimmed at Q25 with fastp and processed into clonotypes with MiXCR by TCRdb, which kept only in-frame beta chains. Here each entry gathers all rows of one CDR3 protein and keeps the most common genes and DNA. The sample profile shows about 760,000 distinct CDR3 sequences; more than 20% of them were found once. The ten largest account for roughly 9% of the sample. The data were also submitted as part of a second study, on T cells of mothers and their children.

The sequenced sample was blood. The receptor set was obtained from a boy aged 5-17 years in good health.

V and J are TRBV7-2 and TRBJ2-5, with 11 positions matching TRBD2. The J call is uncertain, as TRBJ2-7 better fits the DNA end. Germline values: CDR1 SGHTA, CDR2 FQGNSA. CDR3 size: 13 residues. This CDR3 reads CASSTSGGYEQYF. The DNA of the CDR3 is TGTGCCAGCAGTACTAGCGGGGGATACGAGCAGTACTTC.

This clonotype was recorded a few times. The rearrangement uses TRBV12-3 or TRBV12-4 and TRBJ2-5; maybe TRBD1 (5 bases). The J call could be wrong; TRBJ2-7 is a better fit for the DNA end. The CDR3 length is 13 residues. The chain's CDR3 is CASRRQISYEQYF. DNA of the CDR3: TGTGCCAGCAGGAGACAGATCTCCTACGAGCAGTACTTC.

This clonotype was observed a few times. The chain joins TRBV7-2 to TRBJ1-2; 9 nucleotides align to TRBD1. J lost 7 bases, V lost 5 bases, and 14 bases had no gene match. Per the germline V gene, CDR1 is SGHTA and CDR2 is FQGNSA. The CDR3 sequence is 16 residues long. CDR3: CASSPHSSGQGTGYTF. DNA of the CDR3: TGTGCCAGCAGCCCACACTCCTCGGGACAGGGAACTGGCTACACCTTC.

J is TRBJ2-5 and V is TRBV24-1; TRBD2 matches at 7 bases. The J call may be in error: the DNA end matches TRBJ2-1 better. Germline assignment: CDR1 KGHDR and CDR2 SFDVKD. This CDR3 spans 14 amino acids. The CDR3 coding sequence is TGTGCCACCAGTGCAGCGGGAAACTACAATGAGCAGTTCTTC. Translation: CATSAAGNYNEQFF.

The sample holds a few counts of this clonotype. The chain combines TRBV28 with TRBJ1-4, with TRBD1 matching 9 bases. CDR1 and CDR2 (germline): MDHEN, SYDVKM. V trimming: 6 bases; J trimming: 1 base; junction bases outside the gene matches: 12. The CDR3 sequence is 18 residues long. This CDR3 reads CASRKPYRGQRTNEKLFF. CDR3 nucleotide sequence: TGTGCCAGCAGGAAACCATACAGGGGGCAGAGAACTAATGAAAAACTGTTTTTT.

This clonotype came up a few times. The rearrangement links TRBV6-1 to TRBJ2-3; the D gene is possibly TRBD1 (6 bases). CDR1 is MNHNS and CDR2 is SASEGT in the germline V gene. The CDR3 covers 15 residues. Trimming removed 1 base at V and 1 base at J, with 9 bases between. CDR3 amino acids: CASSEGGRRTDTQYF. The CDR3 DNA follows: TGTGCCAGCAGTGAAGGGGGGCGGCGCACAGATACGCAGTATTTT.

This sequence joins TRBV12-3 or TRBV12-4 and TRBJ1-2; 7 positions match TRBD1. After removal of 1 base from V and 4 bases from J, the junction contained 12 bases not matched to a gene. The CDR3 loop spans 17 amino acids. The CDR3 DNA is TGTGCCAGCAGTTTAGGGAAGGGGGCCAGAACCCTCTATGGCTACACCTTC. This encodes CASSLGKGARTLYGYTF.

V and J are TRBV6-5 and TRBJ2-1; the D gene is possibly TRBD2 (6 bases). The germline V gene encodes CDR1 MNHEY and CDR2 SVGAGI. The CDR3 runs 17 residues. V lost 2 bases and J 0 bases, leaving 14 bases between the germline ends. The CDR3 DNA follows: TGTGCCAGCAGTTACATTAAGACTAGAGGCTCCTACAATGAGCAGTTCTTC. Protein product: CASSYIKTRGSYNEQFF.

This clonotype was seen a handful of times. One end of the junction varies from germline; a read error may be responsible. The chain joins TRBV5-5 to TRBJ1-2, with TRBD1 identical over 12 bases. In germline, CDR1 is SGHKS, CDR2 YYEKEE (reference sequence). The CDR3 extends over 17 amino acids. The DNA of the CDR3 is TGTGCCAGCAGCGAGGGGACAGGGGGCGCTTGGGACTATGGCTGCACCTTC. Translation: CASSEGTGGAWDYGCTF.

The chain combines TRBV15 with TRBJ2-5; tentative D call: TRBD1 (5 bases). The CDR3 is made up of 16 amino acids. Trimming left V 1 base short and J 1 base short, with 13 bases between. Germline V gene sequence: CDR1 LNHNV, CDR2 YYDKDF (reference sequence). The CDR3, as DNA: TGTGCCACCAGCAGAGGGTCAGGACAAGTCCAAGAGACCCAGTACTTC. Translated: CATSRGSGQVQETQYF.

CDR3: CASSQVSRNGELFF. The CDR3 nucleotides are TGTGCCAGCAGCCAAGTCAGTCGTAACGGGGAGCTGTTTTTT. This rearrangement joins TRBV3-1 to TRBJ2-2; D gene ambiguous. Germline CDR1 and CDR2: LGHDT and YNNKEL (reference sequence). V lost 1 base to trimming and J lost 7 bases, with 10 bases between them. This CDR3 has 14 residues.

The V and J genes are TRBV28 and TRBJ2-1, with D unresolved. The DNA end is a closer match to TRBJ2-5, so the J assignment may be wrong. This CDR3 spans 14 amino acids. CDR1 is MDHEN, CDR2 SYDVKM, per germline. The CDR3 coding sequence is TGTGCCAGCAGTTCCGAGACACCTCTAGAGACCCAGTACTTC. This encodes CASSSETPLETQYF.

This clonotype was counted a few times. The chain is built from TRBV21-1 and TRBJ1-5; the D call in the table, TRBD1, was not verified against the DNA. TRBV21-1 is an annotated pseudogene. CDR3 length: 14 amino acids. CDR3 DNA: TGTGCCAGCAGCAAGGGGCACAGTAATCAGCCCCAGCATTTT. Protein: CASSKGHSNQPQHF.

This chain uses TRBV27 with TRBJ2-7; 9 nucleotides match TRBD1. The trim removed 6 bases at V and 4 bases at J, leaving 10 bases unmatched. The germline V gene encodes CDR1 MNHEY and CDR2 SMNVEV (reference sequence). This CDR3 spans 15 amino acids. DNA for the CDR3: TGTGCCAGCAGCGCCCTACCGGGACAGGGTTACGAGCAGTACTTC. Translation: CASSALPGQGYEQYF.

This clonotype showed up just a few times. The rearrangement joins TRBV7-3 to TRBJ2-3; 10 bases line up with TRBD2. CDR1 and CDR2 (germline): SGHTA, FQGTGA. V gave up 5 bases and J gave up 2 bases; unmatched junction bases: 13. There are 18 residues in the CDR3. In DNA, the CDR3 is TGTGCCAGCAGCCCCCTGGCTAGCGGGAGAGTCGTCACAGATACGCAGTATTTT. It is translated as CASSPLASGRVVTDTQYF.

Ten or more counts support this clonotype. One junction end disagrees with the germline gene, perhaps due to a read error. V gene TRBV7-9 combines with J gene TRBJ1-4; D unresolved. The germline V gene has CDR1 SEHNR and CDR2 FQNEAQ (reference sequence). The CDR3 has 15 amino acids. The chain's CDR3 is CASSLVGSTNEKLFF. The CDR3 nucleotides are TGTGCCAGCAGTTTAGTGGGTTCAACTAATGAAAAACTGTTTTTT.